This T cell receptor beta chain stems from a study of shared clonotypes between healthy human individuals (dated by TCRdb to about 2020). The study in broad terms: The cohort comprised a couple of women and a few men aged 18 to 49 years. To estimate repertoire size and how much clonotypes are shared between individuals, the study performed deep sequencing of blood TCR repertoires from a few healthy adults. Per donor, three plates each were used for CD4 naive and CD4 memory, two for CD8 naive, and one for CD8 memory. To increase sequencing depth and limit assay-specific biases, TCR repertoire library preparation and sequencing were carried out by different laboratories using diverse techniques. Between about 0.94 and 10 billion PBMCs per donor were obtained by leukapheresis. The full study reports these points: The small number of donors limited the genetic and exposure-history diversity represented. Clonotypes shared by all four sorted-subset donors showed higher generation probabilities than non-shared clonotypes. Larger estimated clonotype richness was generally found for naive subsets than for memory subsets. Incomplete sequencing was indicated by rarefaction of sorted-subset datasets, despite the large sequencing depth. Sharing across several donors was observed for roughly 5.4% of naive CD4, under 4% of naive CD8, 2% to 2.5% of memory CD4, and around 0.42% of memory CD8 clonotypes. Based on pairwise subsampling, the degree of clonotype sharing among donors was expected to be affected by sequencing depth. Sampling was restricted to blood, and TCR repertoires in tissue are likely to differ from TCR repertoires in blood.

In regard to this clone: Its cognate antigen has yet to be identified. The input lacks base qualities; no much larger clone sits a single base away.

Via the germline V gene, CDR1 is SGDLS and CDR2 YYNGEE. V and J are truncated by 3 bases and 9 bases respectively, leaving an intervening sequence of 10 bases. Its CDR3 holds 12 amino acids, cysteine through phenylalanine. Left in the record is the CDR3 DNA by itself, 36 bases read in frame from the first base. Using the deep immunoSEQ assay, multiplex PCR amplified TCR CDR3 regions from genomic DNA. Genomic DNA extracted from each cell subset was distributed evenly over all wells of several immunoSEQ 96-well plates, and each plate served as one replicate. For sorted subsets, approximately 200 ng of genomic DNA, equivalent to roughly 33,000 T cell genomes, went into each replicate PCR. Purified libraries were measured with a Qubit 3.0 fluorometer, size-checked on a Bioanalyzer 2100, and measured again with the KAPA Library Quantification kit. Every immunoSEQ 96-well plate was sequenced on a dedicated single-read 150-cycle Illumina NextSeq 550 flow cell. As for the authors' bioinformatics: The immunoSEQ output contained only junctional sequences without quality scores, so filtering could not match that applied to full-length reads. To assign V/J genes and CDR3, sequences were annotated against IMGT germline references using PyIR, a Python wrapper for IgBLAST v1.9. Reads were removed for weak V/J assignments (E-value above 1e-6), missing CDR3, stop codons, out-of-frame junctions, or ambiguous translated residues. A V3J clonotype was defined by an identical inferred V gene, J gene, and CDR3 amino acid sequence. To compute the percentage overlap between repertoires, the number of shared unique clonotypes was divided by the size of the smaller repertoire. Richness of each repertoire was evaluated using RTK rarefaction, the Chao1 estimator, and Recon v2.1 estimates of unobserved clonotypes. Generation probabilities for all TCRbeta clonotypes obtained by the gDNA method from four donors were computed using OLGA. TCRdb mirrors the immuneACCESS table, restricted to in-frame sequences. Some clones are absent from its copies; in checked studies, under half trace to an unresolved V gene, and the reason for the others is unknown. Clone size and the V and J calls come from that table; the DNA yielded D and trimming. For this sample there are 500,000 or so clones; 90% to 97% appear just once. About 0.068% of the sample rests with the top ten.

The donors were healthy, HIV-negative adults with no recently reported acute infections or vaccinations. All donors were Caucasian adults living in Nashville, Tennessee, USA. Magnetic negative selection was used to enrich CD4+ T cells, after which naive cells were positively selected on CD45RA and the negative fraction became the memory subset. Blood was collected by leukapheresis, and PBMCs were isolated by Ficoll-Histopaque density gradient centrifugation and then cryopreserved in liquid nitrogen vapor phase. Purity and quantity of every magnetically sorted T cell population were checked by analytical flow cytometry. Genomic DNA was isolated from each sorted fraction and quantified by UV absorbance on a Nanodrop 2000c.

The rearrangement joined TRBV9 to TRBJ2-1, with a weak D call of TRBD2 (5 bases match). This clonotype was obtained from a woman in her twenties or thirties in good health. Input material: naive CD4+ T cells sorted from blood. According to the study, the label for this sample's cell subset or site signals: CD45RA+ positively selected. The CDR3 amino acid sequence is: CASSGPGSEQFF. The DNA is TGTGCCAGCAGCGGGCCGGGGAGTGAGCAGTTCTTC.